Each of the 2 T cell receptor beta chains below was sequenced from the same sample in a study of technical replicates of blood from a handful of donors. The data were produced by immunoSEQ multiplex PCR, yet TCRdb's version contains in-frame clones alone and is incomplete. The profile shows 65,000 to 90,000 clones, roughly nine tenths of them singletons. Sequencing was performed on T cells isolated from PBMCs. The source is a human donor in good health.

This clone was detected only once. The chain recombines TRBV4-1 with TRBJ1-2; no clear D. Germline V gives CDR1 MGHRA, CDR2 YSYEKL. Trimming cost V 2 bases and J 7 bases, with 14 bases left between them. The CDR3 sequence is 14 residues long. The chain's CDR3 is CASSQLHSLFGYTF. The CDR3 DNA follows: TGCGCCAGCAGCCAACTCCACTCTTTGTTTGGCTACACCTTC.

V and J are TRBV7-9 and TRBJ1-1, with 7 positions matching TRBD1. The CDR3 sequence is 13 residues long. Germline V gene data show CDR1 as SEHNR and CDR2 as FQNEAQ (reference sequence). V lost 3 bases and J lost 6; bases outside the gene matches: 4. CDR3 amino acids: CASSFDRAAEAFF. DNA of the CDR3: TGTGCCAGCAGCTTCGACAGGGCTGCTGAAGCTTTCTTT.